This T cell receptor (beta chain) was identified in a study of cytomegalovirus exposure and HLA in healthy donors. Study at large: T cells numbering some 170 million yielded 117 million unique TCR beta sequences in an earlier analysis. Study conclusions and caveats: A highly shared variant cluster was judged a likely technical artifact. The study carried out a later analysis of TCR beta sequences. It associated 15,000 to 20,000 of them with specific HLA alleles at a false discovery rate of 0.05. A later analysis found common viral pathogens apparently linked to several of the most significant clusters.

As regards this clone: Its specificity is unknown.

The study ran its PCR with 60 Vbeta and 13 Jbeta primers. Data came from immunoSEQ multiplex PCR; TCRdb stores just in-frame clones and leaves some out. Counted here are approximately 110,000 clones, 82% occurring once; the ten biggest clones make up 2% to 3%. The CDR3 has 14 amino acids. Per germline, CDR1 SGHRS and CDR2 YFSETQ. After removal of 2 bases from V and 4 bases from J, the junction contained 6 bases not matched to a gene. The sequenced material came from PBMCs. This TCR was recovered from a woman in her late teens or twenties in good health and CMV-seronegative. V gene TRBV5-1 combines with J gene TRBJ2-7; 7 bases match TRBD1. Written as DNA, the CDR3 is TGCGCCAGCAGCTTAGTGACAGGGAATTACGAGCAGTACTTC. Translated: CASSLVTGNYEQYF.